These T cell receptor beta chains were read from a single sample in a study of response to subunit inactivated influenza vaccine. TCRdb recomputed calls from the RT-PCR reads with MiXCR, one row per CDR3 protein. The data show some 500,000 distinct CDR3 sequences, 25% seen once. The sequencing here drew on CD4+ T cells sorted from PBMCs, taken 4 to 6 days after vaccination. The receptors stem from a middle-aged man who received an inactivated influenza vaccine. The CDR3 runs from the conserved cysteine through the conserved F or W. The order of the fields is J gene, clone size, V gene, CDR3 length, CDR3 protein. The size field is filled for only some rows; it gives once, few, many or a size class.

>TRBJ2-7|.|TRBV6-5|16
CASSLSPGQGAHEQYF
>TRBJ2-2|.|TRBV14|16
CASSPLIAGSYGELFF
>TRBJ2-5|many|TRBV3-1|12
CASSQVGETQYF
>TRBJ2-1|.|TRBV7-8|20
CASSSQRPSGRAGSYNEQFF
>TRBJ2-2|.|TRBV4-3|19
CASSQEPGNRGQGTGELFF
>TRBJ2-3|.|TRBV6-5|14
CASSYSRANPTQYF
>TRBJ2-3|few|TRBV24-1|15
CATSGLGHFTDTQYF
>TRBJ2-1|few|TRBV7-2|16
CASSPASSGNYNEQFF
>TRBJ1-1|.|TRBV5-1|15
CASSLVPGGGTEAFF
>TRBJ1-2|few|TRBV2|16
CASSGFVARINYGYTF
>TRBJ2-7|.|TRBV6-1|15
CASRTGQEPSYEQYF
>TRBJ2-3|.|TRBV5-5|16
CASSLVVTGRTDTQYF
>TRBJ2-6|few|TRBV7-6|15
CASSLNPSGANVLTF
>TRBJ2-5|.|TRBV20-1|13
CSARVTGETTQYF
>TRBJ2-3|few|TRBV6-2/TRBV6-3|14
CASSRGLEADTQYF
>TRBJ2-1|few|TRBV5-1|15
CASSLMESSYNEQFF
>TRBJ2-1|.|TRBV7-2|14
CASSPRQGPGEQFF
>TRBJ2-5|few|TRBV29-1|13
CSVQDSNQETQYF
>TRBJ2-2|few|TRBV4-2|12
CASSQAWGELFF
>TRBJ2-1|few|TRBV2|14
CASSEQGSYNEQFF
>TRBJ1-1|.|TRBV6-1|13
CASAQLGNTEAFF
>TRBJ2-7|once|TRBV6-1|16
CASSLSTGDQSYEQYF
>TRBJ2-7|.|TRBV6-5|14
CASSYRRAGSEQYF
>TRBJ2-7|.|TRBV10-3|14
CAIKERTVSYEQYF
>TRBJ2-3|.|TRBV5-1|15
CASSWRGAKEDTQYF
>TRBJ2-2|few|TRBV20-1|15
CSAKRGRANTGELFF
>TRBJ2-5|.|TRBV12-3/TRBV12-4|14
CASKPGRYQETQYF
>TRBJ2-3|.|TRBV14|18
CASSQDVRGRAPMDTQYF
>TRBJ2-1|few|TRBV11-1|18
CASSPTGGALRSYNEQFF
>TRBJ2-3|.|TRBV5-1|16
CASSLVGTGATDTQYF
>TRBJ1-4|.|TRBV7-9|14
CASRRTGLDEKLFF
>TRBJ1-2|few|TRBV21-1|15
CASSKETGSIDGYTF
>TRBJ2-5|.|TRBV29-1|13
CSVVWGRGETQYF
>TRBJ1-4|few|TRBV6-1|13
CASRVRSGEKLFF
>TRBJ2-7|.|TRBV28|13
CASSFQNSYEQYF
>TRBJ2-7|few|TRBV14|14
CASSRAWDSYEQYF
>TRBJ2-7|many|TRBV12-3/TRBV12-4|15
CASSPGTSGTYEQYF
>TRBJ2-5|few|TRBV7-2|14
CASNHPGTQETQYF
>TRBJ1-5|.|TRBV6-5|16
CASSYSGQGWNQPQHF
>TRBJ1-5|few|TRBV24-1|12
CATREGQHSQHF
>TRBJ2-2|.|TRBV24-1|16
CATSDFGSRVTGELFF
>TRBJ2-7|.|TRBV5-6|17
CASSFTGWIGGAYEQYF
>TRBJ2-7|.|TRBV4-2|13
CASSQDSGGEQYF
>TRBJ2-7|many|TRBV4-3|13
CASSQAGRYEQYF